This T cell receptor beta chain originates from a study of T-cell reconstitution after alpha-beta-depleted transplantation in children. Broader study findings: Where alpha-beta T cells came from about two months after transplant was reportedly several hundred expanded graft clones.

This clonotype was seen more than once but under ten times. Antigen specificity is unknown. CDR1 is MNHEY and CDR2 is SVGEGT in the germline V gene. The V end lost 8 bases, the J end lost 0 bases, and 10 bases lay between the germline ends. There are 13 residues in the CDR3. It was with unique molecular identifiers that the TCRbeta library was prepared. TCRdb reprocessed the PCR reads via MiXCR and lists one record per CDR3 protein. The sample includes approximately 210,000 distinct CDR3 sequences, over 15% of them seen just once. The chain couples TRBV6-2 or TRBV6-3 to TRBJ1-1; D possibly corresponds to TRBD1 (5 bases). Here the sequenced sample was PBMCs, mostly from graft donor cells, taken 360 days after TCRalphabeta/CD19-depleted stem cell transplant. This receptor was obtained from a male patient aged 2-15 years who had a stem cell transplant for acute lymphoblastic leukemia, so the T cells may come from the graft donor. CDR3 in amino acids: CASGRGMNTEAFF. CDR3 DNA: TGTGCCAGCGGACGGGGGATGAACACTGAAGCTTTCTTT.